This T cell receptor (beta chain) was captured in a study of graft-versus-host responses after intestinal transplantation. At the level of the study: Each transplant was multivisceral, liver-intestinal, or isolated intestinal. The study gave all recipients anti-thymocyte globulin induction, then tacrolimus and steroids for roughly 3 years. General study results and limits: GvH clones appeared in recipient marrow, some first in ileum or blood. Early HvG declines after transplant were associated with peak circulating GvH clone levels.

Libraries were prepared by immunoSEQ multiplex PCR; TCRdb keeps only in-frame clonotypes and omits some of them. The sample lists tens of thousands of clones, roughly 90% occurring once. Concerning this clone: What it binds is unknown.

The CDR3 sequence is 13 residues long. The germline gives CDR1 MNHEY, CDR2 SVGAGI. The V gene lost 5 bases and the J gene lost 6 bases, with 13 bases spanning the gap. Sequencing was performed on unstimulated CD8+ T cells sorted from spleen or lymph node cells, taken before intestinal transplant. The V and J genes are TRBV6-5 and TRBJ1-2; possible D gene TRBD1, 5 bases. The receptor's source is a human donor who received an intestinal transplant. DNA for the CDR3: TGTGCCAGCAGTGTCGGGACTCCCAATGGCTACACCTTC. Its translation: CASSVGTPNGYTF.